These T cell receptor beta chains were read from a single sample in a study of CD8 T cells in ankylosing spondylitis. From the 5' RACE reads, TCRdb called clonotypes with MiXCR, one entry per CDR3 protein. The data hold a few hundred thousand distinct CDR3 sequences, with about a fifth observed a single time. The sample consisted of blood, either unsorted or a sorted T cell fraction (not recorded which). The receptors derive from a male donor with ankylosing spondylitis. Both conserved end residues are part of each CDR3. The D gene is left open where the match is weak. The size entry is marked missing in some rows and otherwise reads once, few, many or a size class.

J	V	D	size	CDR3	DNA
TRBJ2-7	TRBV5-1	-	-	CASSPPLESHEQYF	TGCGCCAGCAGTCCCCCTTTGGAGTCTCACGAGCAGTACTTC
TRBJ2-3	TRBV6-1	TRBD2	-	CASSRLAGREDTQYF	TGTGCCAGCAGCAGACTAGCGGGAAGGGAAGATACGCAGTATTTT
TRBJ1-1	TRBV29-1	TRBD1	-	CSVQGTGNTEAFF	TGCAGCGTCCAAGGGACAGGGAACACTGAAGCTTTCTTT
TRBJ2-6	TRBV29-1	-	-	CSVDDWGANVLTF	TGCAGCGTTGATGATTGGGGGGCCAACGTCCTGACTTTC
TRBJ1-5	TRBV27	-	few	CASSLQGEGQPQHF	TGTGCCAGCAGCCTACAGGGTGAAGGTCAGCCCCAGCATTTT
TRBJ2-1	TRBV29-1	TRBD2	-	CSVLIGSRGNEQFF	TGCAGCGTTCTTATCGGGTCGCGGGGGAATGAGCAGTTCTTC
TRBJ2-2	TRBV12-3/TRBV12-4	-	many	CASSLKLAYTGELFF	TGTGCCAGCAGTTTAAAGCTAGCTTACACCGGGGAGCTGTTTTTT
TRBJ1-4	TRBV5-1	TRBD1	-	CASSLDRGREKLFF	TGCGCCAGCAGCTTGGACAGGGGGCGTGAAAAACTGTTTTTT
TRBJ2-2	TRBV5-1	TRBD2	-	CASSLASGIVGELFF	TGCGCCAGCAGCTTGGCTAGCGGGATTGTCGGGGAGCTGTTTTTT
TRBJ1-5	TRBV7-3	-	many	CASSPQSNQPQHF	TGTGCCAGCAGCCCTCAGAGCAATCAGCCCCAGCATTTT
TRBJ2-5	TRBV7-9	TRBD2	medium-sized	CASRGLGLADQETQYF	TGTGCCAGCAGGGGATTGGGACTAGCGGACCAAGAGACCCAGTACTTC
TRBJ1-5	TRBV7-2	-	-	CASSLDRRQPQHF	TGTGCCAGCAGCTTGGACCGGCGGCAGCCCCAGCATTTT
TRBJ2-7	TRBV5-1	-	few	CASSLPHGNYEQYF	TGCGCCAGCAGCTTGCCCCACGGAAACTACGAGCAGTACTTC
TRBJ1-2	TRBV12-3/TRBV12-4	TRBD1	-	CASSSTGGSYGYTF	TGTGCCAGCAGTTCTACAGGGGGCTCCTATGGCTACACCTTC
TRBJ2-5	TRBV18	-	-	CASSTWESQETQYF	TGTGCCAGCTCGACCTGGGAATCTCAAGAGACCCAGTACTTC
TRBJ2-7	TRBV6-1	TRBD1	few	CASSAGGGSYEQYF	TGTGCCAGCAGTGCAGGGGGCGGATCCTACGAGCAGTACTTC
TRBJ2-7	TRBV7-3	-	-	CASSFLGLPNYEQYF	TGTGCCAGCAGCTTCCTTGGACTACCCAACTACGAGCAGTACTTC
TRBJ1-4	TRBV7-9	-	few	CASSEGATNEKLFF	TGTGCCAGCAGCGAAGGGGCAACTAATGAAAAACTGTTTTTT
TRBJ2-7	TRBV6-5	-	-	CASSSTLQGYEQYF	TGTGCCAGCAGTTCAACATTACAGGGTTACGAGCAGTACTTC
TRBJ2-7	TRBV6-1	TRBD2	few	CASRLSGRYGEQYF	TGTGCCAGCAGGTTGAGCGGGAGGTACGGCGAGCAGTACTTC
TRBJ1-5	TRBV5-1	TRBD1	few	CASSLGQGTQPQHF	TGCGCCAGCAGCCTGGGACAGGGGACTCAGCCCCAGCATTTT
TRBJ2-7	TRBV6-5	TRBD2	-	CASSYLLAGEPYEQYF	TGTGCCAGCAGTTACTTACTAGCGGGGGAGCCCTACGAGCAGTACTTC
TRBJ2-1	TRBV5-6	TRBD1	few	CASSAAGTGPAEQFF	TGTGCCAGCAGCGCGGCCGGGACAGGGCCGGCTGAGCAGTTCTTC
TRBJ2-7	TRBV20-1	TRBD2	-	CSARVRTSATYEQYF	TGCAGTGCTAGAGTTCGTACTAGCGCCACCTACGAGCAGTACTTC
TRBJ2-2	TRBV29-1	TRBD2	many	CSVERLAGVAGELFF	TGCAGCGTTGAACGTCTAGCGGGAGTGGCCGGGGAGCTGTTTTTT
TRBJ2-2	TRBV7-9	TRBD2	many	CASSVGTSYGELFF	TGTGCCAGCAGCGTCGGGACTAGCTACGGGGAGCTGTTTTTT
TRBJ2-5	TRBV20-1	-	-	CSASDAGLETQYF	TGCAGTGCGTCAGACGCGGGGCTAGAGACCCAGTACTTC
TRBJ1-5	TRBV4-1	-	-	CASSQLGQPNQPQHF	TGCGCCAGCAGCCAGCTGGGGCAGCCAAATCAGCCCCAGCATTTT
TRBJ2-3	TRBV27	TRBD1	-	CASSSQGARGDTQYF	TGTGCCAGCAGTTCACAGGGGGCGAGGGGGGATACGCAGTATTTT
TRBJ2-7	TRBV5-1	-	-	CASSLRIDWNEQYF	TGCGCCAGCAGCTTGAGGATTGACTGGAACGAGCAGTACTTC
TRBJ2-5	TRBV10-3	TRBD2	many	CAISPGLAGETQYF	TGTGCCATCAGCCCGGGACTAGCGGGAGAGACCCAGTACTTC
TRBJ1-2	TRBV29-1	TRBD1	-	CSASIGQAGYTF	TGCAGCGCTTCGATTGGACAGGCCGGCTACACCTTC
TRBJ2-5	TRBV25-1	-	few	CASSGTLRQTQYF	TGTGCCAGCAGCGGGACCTTAAGACAGACCCAGTACTTC
TRBJ2-2	TRBV2	TRBD2	-	CASTRPAGGGGELFF	TGTGCCAGCACCCGCCCCGCGGGGGGTGGCGGGGAGCTGTTTTTT
TRBJ2-1	TRBV21-1	-	few	CASSKGATTCPYNEQFF	TGTGCCAGCAGCAAAGGGGCCACCACCTGCCCCTACAATGAGCAGTTCTTC
TRBJ2-3	TRBV4-2	TRBD2	few	CASSQDQGLAARADTQYF	TGTGCCAGCAGCCAAGATCAAGGACTAGCGGCCCGGGCAGATACGCAGTATTTT
TRBJ2-5	TRBV30	TRBD1	few	CAWSAGTGDRQETQYF	TGTGCCTGGAGTGCCGGGACAGGGGATCGCCAAGAGACCCAGTACTTC
TRBJ2-3	TRBV6-2/TRBV6-3	-	-	CASSYPPWERVLTDTQYF	TGTGCCAGCAGTTACCCCCCCTGGGAGCGGGTACTCACAGATACGCAGTATTTT
TRBJ2-1	TRBV7-8	-	-	CASSLGYSGDSYNEQFF	TGTGCCAGCAGCTTAGGTTATAGCGGAGATTCCTACAATGAGCAGTTCTTC
TRBJ2-3	TRBV12-3/TRBV12-4	-	-	CASSLASGASTDTQYF	TGTGCCAGCAGTTTAGCTAGCGGAGCTAGCACAGATACGCAGTATTTT
TRBJ2-7	TRBV10-1	TRBD1	-	CASSPSGTGGHEQYF	TGCGCCAGCAGCCCTAGCGGGACAGGGGGCCACGAGCAGTACTTC
TRBJ2-7	TRBV7-3	TRBD2	few	CASSPTSGSTYEQYF	TGTGCCAGCAGCCCGACTAGCGGGAGTACCTACGAGCAGTACTTC
TRBJ1-2	TRBV5-1	-	few	CASKNLPGNYGYTF	TGCGCCAGCAAAAATCTACCGGGGAACTATGGCTACACCTTC
TRBJ2-1	TRBV11-3	-	-	CASSLAGASPYNEQFF	TGTGCCAGCAGCCTCGCAGGGGCTAGTCCCTACAATGAGCAGTTCTTC
TRBJ2-3	TRBV28	-	-	CASSFGLMQISTDTQYF	TGTGCCAGCAGTTTCGGACTGATGCAGATTAGCACAGATACGCAGTATTTT
TRBJ2-1	TRBV29-1	-	-	CSVEPQGNNEQFF	TGCAGCGTTGAACCACAGGGAAACAATGAGCAGTTCTTC
TRBJ1-2	TRBV5-6	TRBD1	-	CASSLEEGANYGYTF	TGTGCCAGCAGCTTGGAGGAGGGGGCGAACTATGGCTACACCTTC
TRBJ1-1	TRBV5-1	TRBD1	-	CASSADRGTNTEAFF	TGCGCCAGCAGCGCCGACAGGGGAACTAACACTGAAGCTTTCTTT
TRBJ1-5	TRBV28	-	few	CASSFSEGGQPQHF	TGTGCCAGCAGTTTCTCCGAGGGGGGTCAGCCCCAGCATTTT
TRBJ2-1	TRBV6-6	-	-	CASSSRLYEQFF	TGTGCCAGCAGTTCCCGCCTCTATGAGCAGTTCTTC
TRBJ1-5	TRBV21-1	-	-	CASSQCEGTARPQHF	TGTGCCAGCAGCCAGTGTGAAGGGACAGCACGGCCCCAGCATTTT
TRBJ1-3	TRBV6-1	-	few	CASSTGFSGNTIYF	TGTGCCAGCAGCACAGGGTTTTCTGGAAACACCATATATTTT
TRBJ1-1	TRBV7-2	TRBD1	-	CASSLQGEAEAFF	TGTGCCAGCAGCTTACAGGGGGAGGCTGAAGCTTTCTTT
TRBJ2-5	TRBV10-3	-	few	CAISPPGPNQETQYF	TGTGCCATCAGTCCTCCGGGACCCAACCAAGAGACCCAGTACTTC
TRBJ2-7	TRBV10-3	TRBD2	once	CAIRIAGGVYEQYF	TGTGCCATCAGAATAGCGGGAGGCGTTTACGAGCAGTACTTC
TRBJ2-1	TRBV20-1	TRBD2	few	CSARDLAGAFNEQFF	TGCAGTGCTAGAGATCTAGCGGGAGCGTTCAATGAGCAGTTCTTC
TRBJ1-5	TRBV12-3/TRBV12-4	TRBD1	-	CASSLAGQGNQPQHF	TGTGCCAGCAGTTTAGCGGGACAGGGGAATCAGCCCCAGCATTTT
TRBJ1-1	TRBV29-1	TRBD1	-	CSASMGAGGAEAFF	TGCAGCGCCTCCATGGGGGCAGGGGGAGCTGAAGCTTTCTTT
TRBJ2-7	TRBV30	TRBD1	few	CAWSRGQFNEQYF	TGTGCCTGGAGTCGGGGACAGTTCAACGAGCAGTACTTC